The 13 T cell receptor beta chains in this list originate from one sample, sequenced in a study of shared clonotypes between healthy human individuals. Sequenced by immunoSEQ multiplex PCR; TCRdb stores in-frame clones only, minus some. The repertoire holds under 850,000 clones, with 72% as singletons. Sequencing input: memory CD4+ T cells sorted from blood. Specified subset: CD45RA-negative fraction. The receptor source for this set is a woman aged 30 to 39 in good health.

The CDR3 protein is CASSYSMETDTQYF. The CDR3 region has the DNA TGTGCCAGCAGTTACTCTATGGAAACAGATACGCAGTATTTT. This chain connects TRBV6-6 to TRBJ2-3; D remains ambiguous. Trimming took 0 bases from V and 3 from J, leaving 7 bases between them. The CDR3 consists of 14 residues. Per germline, CDR1 MNHNY and CDR2 SVGAGI (reference sequence).

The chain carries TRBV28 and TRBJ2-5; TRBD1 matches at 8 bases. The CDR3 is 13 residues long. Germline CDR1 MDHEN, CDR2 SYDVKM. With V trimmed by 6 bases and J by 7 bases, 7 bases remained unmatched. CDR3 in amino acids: CASSPGGAGTQYF. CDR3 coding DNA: TGTGCCAGCAGCCCAGGGGGCGCGGGGACCCAGTACTTC.

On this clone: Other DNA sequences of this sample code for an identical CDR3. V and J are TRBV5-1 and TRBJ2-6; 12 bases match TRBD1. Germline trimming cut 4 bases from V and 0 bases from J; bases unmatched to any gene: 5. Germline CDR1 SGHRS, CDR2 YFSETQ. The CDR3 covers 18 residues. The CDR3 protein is CASSQGTGGSSGANVLTF. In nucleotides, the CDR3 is TGCGCCAGCAGCCAGGGGACAGGGGGCTCCTCTGGGGCCAACGTCCTGACTTTC.

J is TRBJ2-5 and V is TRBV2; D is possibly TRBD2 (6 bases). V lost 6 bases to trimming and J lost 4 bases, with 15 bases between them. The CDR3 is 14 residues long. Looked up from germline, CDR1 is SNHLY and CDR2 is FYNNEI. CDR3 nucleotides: TGTGCCAGCAGCGGACTAAACCTTGCAGAGACCCAGTACTTC. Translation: CASSGLNLAETQYF.

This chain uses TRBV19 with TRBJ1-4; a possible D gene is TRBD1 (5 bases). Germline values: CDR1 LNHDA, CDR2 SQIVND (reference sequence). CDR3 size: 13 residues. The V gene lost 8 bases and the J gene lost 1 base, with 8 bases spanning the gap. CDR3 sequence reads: CASWRGTNEKLFF. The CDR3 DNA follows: TGTGCCAGTTGGAGGGGAACTAATGAAAAACTGTTTTTT.

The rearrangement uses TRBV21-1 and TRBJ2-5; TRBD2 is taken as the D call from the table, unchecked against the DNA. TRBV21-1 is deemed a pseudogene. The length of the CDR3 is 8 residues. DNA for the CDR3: TGTCGAGGGCCTGAGCAGTACTTC. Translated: CRGPEQYF.

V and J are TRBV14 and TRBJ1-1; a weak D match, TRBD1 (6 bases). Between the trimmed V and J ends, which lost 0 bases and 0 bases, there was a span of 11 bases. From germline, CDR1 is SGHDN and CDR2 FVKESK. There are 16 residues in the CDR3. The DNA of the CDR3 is TGTGCCAGCAGCCAAGACTTTGGGGGCCTGAACACTGAAGCTTTCTTT. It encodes CASSQDFGGLNTEAFF.

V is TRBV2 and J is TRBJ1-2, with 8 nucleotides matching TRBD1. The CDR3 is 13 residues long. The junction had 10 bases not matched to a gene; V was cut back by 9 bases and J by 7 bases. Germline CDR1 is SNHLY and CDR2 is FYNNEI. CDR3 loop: CARLLRDRSGYTF. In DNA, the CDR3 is TGTGCCAGATTACTCCGGGACAGGTCTGGCTACACCTTC.

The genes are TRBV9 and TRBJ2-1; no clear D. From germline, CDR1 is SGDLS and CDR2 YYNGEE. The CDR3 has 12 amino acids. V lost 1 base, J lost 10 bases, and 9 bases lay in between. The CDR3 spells CASSVLFGEQFF. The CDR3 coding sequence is TGTGCCAGCAGCGTATTGTTTGGGGAGCAGTTCTTC.

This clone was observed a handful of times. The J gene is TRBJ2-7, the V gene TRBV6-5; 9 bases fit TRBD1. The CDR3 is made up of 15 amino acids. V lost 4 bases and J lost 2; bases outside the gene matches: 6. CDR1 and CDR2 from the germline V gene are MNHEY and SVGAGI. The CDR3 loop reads CASSSTGQGPYEQYF. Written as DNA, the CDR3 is TGTGCCAGCAGTTCCACGGGACAGGGACCCTACGAGCAGTACTTC.

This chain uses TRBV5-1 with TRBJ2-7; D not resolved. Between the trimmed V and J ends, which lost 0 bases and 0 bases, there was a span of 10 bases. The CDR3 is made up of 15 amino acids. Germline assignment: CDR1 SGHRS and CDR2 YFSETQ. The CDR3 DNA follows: TGCGCCAGCAGCTTGGATGGCAGTTCCTCCTACGAGCAGTACTTC. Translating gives CASSLDGSSSYEQYF. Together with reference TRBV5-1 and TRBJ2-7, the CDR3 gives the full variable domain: KAGVTQTPRYLIKTRGQQVTLSCSPISGHRSVSWYQQTPGQGLQFLFEYFSETQRNKGNFPGRFSGRQFSNSRSEMNVSTLELGDSALYLCASSLDGSSSYEQYFGPGTRLTVT.

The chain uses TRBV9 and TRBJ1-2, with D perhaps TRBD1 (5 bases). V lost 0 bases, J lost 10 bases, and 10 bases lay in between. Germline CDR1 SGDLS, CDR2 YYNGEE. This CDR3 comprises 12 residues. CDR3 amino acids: CASSVGQRDYTF. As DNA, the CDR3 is TGTGCCAGCAGCGTAGGACAGAGGGACTACACCTTC.

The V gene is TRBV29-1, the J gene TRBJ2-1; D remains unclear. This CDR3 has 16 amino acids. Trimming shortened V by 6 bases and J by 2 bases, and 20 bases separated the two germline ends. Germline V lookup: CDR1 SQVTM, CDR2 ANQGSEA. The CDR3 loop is CSVLETAHLPYNEQFF. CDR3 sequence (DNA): TGCAGCGTCCTAGAAACAGCGCATCTCCCCTACAATGAGCAGTTCTTC.